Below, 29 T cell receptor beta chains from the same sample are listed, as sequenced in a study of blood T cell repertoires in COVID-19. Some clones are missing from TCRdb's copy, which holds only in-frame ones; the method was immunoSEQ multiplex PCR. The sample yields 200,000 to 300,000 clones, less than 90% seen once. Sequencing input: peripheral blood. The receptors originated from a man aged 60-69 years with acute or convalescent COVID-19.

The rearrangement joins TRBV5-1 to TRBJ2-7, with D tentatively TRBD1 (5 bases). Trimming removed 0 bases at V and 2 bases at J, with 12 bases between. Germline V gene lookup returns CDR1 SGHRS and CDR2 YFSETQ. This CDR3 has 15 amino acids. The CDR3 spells CASSLVQGRAYEQYF. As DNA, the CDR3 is TGCGCCAGCAGCTTGGTTCAGGGTCGGGCCTACGAGCAGTACTTC.

The CDR3 DNA reads as TGCGCCAGCAGCCAAGGAGGCAGAGGCACAGATACGCAGTATTTT. This encodes CASSQGGRGTDTQYF. The V and J genes are TRBV4-3 and TRBJ2-3; unclear D gene. Germline values: CDR1 LGHNA, CDR2 YSLEER. The CDR3 sequence is 15 residues long. Trimming took 1 base from V and 1 from J, leaving 9 bases between them.

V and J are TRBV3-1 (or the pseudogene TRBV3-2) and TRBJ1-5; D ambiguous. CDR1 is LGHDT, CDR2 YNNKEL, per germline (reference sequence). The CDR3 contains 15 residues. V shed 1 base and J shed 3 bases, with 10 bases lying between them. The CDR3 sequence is CASSQGHQNNQPQHF. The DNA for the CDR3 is TGTGCCAGCAGCCAAGGACACCAAAACAATCAGCCCCAGCATTTT.

The DNA of the CDR3 is TGCGCCAGCAGCTTCAGTGAACACCTCAGGACCGGGGAGCTGTTTTTT. Translating gives CASSFSEHLRTGELFF. This rearrangement joins TRBV4-1 to TRBJ2-2; the D is unclear. V lost 5 bases and J lost 5, with 18 bases in between. From germline, CDR1 is MGHRA and CDR2 YSYEKL. The length of the CDR3 is 16 residues.

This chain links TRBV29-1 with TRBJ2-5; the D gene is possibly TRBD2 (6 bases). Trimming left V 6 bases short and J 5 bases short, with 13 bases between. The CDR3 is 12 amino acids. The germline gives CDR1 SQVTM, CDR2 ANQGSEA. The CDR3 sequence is CSVGTPYETQYF. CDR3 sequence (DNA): TGCAGCGTAGGGACTCCATACGAGACCCAGTACTTC.

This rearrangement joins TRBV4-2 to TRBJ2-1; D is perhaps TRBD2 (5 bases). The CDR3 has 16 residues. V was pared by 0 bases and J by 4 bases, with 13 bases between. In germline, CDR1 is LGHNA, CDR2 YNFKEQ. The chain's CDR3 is CASSQDRLAEYNEQFF. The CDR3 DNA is TGTGCCAGCAGCCAAGATAGGCTAGCAGAATACAATGAGCAGTTCTTC.

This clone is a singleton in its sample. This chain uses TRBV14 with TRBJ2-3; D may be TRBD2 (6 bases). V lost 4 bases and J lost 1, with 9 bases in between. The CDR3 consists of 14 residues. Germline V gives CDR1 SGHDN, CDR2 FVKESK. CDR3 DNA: TGTGCCAGCAGCCGGTGGGGGGGCACAGATACGCAGTATTTT. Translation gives CASSRWGGTDTQYF.

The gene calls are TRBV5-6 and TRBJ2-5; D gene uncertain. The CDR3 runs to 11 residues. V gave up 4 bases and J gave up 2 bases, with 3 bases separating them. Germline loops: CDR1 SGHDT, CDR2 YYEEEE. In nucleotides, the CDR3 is TGTGCCAGCAGCCAACAAGAGACCCAGTACTTC. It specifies CASSQQETQYF.

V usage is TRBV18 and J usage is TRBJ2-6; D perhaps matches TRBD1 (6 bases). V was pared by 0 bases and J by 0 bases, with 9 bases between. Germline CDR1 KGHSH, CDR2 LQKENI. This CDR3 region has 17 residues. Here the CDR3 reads CASSPPGQNSGANVLTF. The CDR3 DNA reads TGTGCCAGCTCACCACCCGGACAGAACTCTGGGGCCAACGTCCTGACTTTC.

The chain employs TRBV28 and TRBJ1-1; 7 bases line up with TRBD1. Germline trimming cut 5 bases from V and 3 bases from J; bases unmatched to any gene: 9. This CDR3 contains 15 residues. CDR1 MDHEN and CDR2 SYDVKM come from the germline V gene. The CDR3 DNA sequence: TGTGCCAGCAGTCCCGGGGACAGATTATACACTGAAGCTTTCTTT. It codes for CASSPGDRLYTEAFF.

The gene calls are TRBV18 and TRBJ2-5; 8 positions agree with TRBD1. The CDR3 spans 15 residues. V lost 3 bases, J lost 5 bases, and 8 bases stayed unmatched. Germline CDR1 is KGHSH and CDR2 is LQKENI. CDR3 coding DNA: TGTGCCAGCTCACCCCAACAGGGGGATCAGGAGACCCAGTACTTC. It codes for CASSPQQGDQETQYF. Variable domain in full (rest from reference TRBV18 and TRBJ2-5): NAGVMQNPRHLVRRRGQEARLRCSPMKGHSHVYWYRQLPEEGLKFMVYLQKENIIDESGMPKERFSAEFPKEGPSILRIQQVVRGDSAAYFCASSPQQGDQETQYFGPGTRLLVL.

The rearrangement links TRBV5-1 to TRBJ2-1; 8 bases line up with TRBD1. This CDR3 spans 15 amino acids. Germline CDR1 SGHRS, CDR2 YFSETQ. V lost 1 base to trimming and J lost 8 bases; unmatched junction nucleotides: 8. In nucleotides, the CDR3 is TGCGCCAGCAGCTTGACACTTGGACAGGGCGATGAGCAGTTCTTC. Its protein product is CASSLTLGQGDEQFF.

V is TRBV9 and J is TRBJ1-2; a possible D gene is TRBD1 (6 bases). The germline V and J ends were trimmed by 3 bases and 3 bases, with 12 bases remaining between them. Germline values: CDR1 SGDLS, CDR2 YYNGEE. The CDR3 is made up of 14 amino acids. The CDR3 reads CASSAGTRDYGYTF. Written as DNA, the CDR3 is TGTGCCAGCAGCGCAGGGACACGGGACTATGGCTACACCTTC.

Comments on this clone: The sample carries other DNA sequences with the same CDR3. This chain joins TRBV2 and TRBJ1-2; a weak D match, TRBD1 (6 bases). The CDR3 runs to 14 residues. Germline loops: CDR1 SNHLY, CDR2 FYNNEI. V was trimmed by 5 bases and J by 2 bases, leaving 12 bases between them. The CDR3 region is CASSQGQENYGYTF. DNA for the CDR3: TGTGCCAGCAGTCAGGGGCAGGAGAACTATGGCTACACCTTC.

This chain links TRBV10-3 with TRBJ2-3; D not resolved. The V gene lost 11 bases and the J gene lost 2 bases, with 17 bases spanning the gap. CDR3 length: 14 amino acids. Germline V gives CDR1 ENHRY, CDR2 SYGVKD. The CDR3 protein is CASRLALNTDTQYF. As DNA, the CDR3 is TGTGCCTCCCGACTGGCCTTAAACACAGATACGCAGTATTTT.

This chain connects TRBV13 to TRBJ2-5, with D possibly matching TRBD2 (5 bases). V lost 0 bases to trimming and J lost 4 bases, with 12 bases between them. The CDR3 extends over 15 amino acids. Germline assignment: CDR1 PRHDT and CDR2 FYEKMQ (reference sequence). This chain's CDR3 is CASSLGTRISETQYF. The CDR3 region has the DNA TGTGCCAGCAGCTTAGGCACTAGGATCTCAGAGACCCAGTACTTC.

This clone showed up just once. The CDR3 sequence: CASSQVRPGTGESYGYTF. The CDR3 region has the DNA TGCGCCAGCAGCCAAGTTAGGCCTGGGACAGGGGAGTCCTATGGCTACACCTTC. The chain employs TRBV4-3 and TRBJ1-2; TRBD1 matches at 10 bases. The CDR3 has 18 residues. The V gene's germline CDR1 is LGHNA and CDR2 YSLEER. J was trimmed by 4 bases and V by 1 base; bases with no gene match: 12.

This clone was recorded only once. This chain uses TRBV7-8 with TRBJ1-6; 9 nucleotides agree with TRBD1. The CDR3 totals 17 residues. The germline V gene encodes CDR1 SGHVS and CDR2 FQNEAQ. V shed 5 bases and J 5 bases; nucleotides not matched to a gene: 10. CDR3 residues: CASSHPGTGNHNSPLHF. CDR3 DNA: TGTGCCAGCAGCCACCCAGGGACAGGGAATCATAATTCACCCCTCCACTTT.

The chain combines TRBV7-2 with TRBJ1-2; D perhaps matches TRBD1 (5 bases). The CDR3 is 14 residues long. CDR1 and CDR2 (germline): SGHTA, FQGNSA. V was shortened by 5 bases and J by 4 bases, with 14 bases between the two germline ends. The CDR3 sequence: CASSLEKGPYGYTF. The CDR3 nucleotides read TGTGCCAGCAGCCTAGAGAAGGGGCCCTATGGCTACACCTTC.

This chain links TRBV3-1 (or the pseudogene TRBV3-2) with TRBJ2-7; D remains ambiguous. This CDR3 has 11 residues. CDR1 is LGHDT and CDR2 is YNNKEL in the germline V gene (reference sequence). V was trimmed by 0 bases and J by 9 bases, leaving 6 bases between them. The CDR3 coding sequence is TGTGCCAGCAGCCAAGATACTCGGCAGTACTTC. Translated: CASSQDTRQYF.

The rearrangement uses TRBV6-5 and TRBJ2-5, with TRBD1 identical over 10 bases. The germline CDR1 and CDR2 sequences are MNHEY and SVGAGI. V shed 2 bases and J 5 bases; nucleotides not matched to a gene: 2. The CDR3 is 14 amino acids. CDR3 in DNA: TGTGCCAGCAGTTACGGGACAGGGGAGGAGACCCAGTACTTC. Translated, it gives CASSYGTGEETQYF.

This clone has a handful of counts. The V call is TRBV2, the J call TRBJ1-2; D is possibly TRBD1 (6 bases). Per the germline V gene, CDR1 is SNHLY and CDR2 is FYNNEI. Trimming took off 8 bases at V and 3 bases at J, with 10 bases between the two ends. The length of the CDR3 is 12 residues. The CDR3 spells CASGQTDYGYTF. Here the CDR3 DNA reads TGTGCCAGCGGACAGACCGACTATGGCTACACCTTC.

Here the CDR3 DNA reads TGTGCCAGCAGTTCGACCGGGACAGCGTACACTGAAGCTTTCTTT. As protein: CASSSTGTAYTEAFF. The chain has TRBV11-2 and TRBJ1-1; 7 nucleotides align to TRBD1. The V and J ends lost 6 bases and 3 bases, in that order; junction bases with no gene match: 10. CDR3 length: 15 amino acids. Germline CDR1 reads SGHAT; CDR2 reads FQNNGV.

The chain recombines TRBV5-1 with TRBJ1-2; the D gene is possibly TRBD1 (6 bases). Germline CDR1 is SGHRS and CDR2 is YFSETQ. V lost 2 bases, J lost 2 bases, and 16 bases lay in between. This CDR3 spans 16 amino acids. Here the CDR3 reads CASSFRQELKNYGYTF. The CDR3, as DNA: TGCGCCAGCAGCTTTCGACAGGAATTAAAGAACTATGGCTACACCTTC.

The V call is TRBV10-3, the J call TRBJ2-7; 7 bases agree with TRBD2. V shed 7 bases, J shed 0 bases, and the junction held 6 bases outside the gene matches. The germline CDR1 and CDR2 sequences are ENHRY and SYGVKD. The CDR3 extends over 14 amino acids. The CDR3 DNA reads TGTGCCATCACTAGCGGAAGGAGCTCCTACGAGCAGTACTTC. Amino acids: CAITSGRSSYEQYF.

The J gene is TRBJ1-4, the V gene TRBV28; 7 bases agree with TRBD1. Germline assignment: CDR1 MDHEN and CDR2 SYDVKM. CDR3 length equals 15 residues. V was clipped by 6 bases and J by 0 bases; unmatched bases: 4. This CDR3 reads CASSRGVATNEKLFF. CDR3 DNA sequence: TGTGCCAGCAGCAGGGGGGTCGCAACTAATGAAAAACTGTTTTTT. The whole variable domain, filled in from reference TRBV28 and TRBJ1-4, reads DVKVTQSSRYLVKRTGEKVFLECVQDMDHENMFWYRQDPGLGLRLIYFSYDVKMKEKGDIPEGYSVSREKKERFSLILESASTNQTSMYLCASSRGVATNEKLFFGSGTQLSVL.

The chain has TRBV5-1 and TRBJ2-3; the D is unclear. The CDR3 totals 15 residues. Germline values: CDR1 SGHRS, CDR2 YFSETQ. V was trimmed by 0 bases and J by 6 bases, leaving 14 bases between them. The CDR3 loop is CASSLAASPRDTQYF. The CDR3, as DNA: TGCGCCAGCAGCTTGGCCGCCTCACCACGGGATACGCAGTATTTT.

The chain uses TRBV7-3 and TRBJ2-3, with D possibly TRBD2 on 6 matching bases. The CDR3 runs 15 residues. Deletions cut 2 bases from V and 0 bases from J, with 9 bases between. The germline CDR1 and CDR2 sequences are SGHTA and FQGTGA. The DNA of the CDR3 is TGTGCCAGCAGCTTAGGTAGCGGCAGCACAGATACGCAGTATTTT. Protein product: CASSLGSGSTDTQYF. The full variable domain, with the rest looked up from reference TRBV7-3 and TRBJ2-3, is GAGVSQTPSNKVTEKGKYVELRCDPISGHTALYWYRQSLGQGPEFLIYFQGTGAADDSGLPNDRFFAVRPEGSVSTLKIQRTERGDSAVYLCASSLGSGSTDTQYFGPGTRLTVL.

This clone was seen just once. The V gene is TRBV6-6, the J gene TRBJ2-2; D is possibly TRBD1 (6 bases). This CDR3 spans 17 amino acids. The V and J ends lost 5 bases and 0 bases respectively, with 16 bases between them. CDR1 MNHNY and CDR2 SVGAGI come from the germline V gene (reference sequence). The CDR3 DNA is TGTGCCAGCAGTCCTTATACAGGGCCCGCGAACACCGGGGAGCTGTTTTTT. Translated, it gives CASSPYTGPANTGELFF.